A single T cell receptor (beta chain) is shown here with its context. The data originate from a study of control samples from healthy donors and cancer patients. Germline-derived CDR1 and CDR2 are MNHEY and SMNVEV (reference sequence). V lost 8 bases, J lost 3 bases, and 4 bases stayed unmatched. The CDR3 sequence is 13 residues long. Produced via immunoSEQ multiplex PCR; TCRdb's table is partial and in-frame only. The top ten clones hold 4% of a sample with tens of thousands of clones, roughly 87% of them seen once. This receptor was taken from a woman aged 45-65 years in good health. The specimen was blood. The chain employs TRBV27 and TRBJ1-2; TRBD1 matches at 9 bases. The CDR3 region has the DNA TGTGCCAGCGCACAGGGGGCGGACTATGGCTACACCTTC. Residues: CASAQGADYGYTF.